The following is a T cell receptor (beta chain) sequence with its context. This CDR3 contains 13 residues. Between the trimmed V and J ends, which lost 8 bases and 1 base, there was a span of 11 bases. These data belong to a study of blood T cell repertoires in COVID-19. Looking at the study overall: The United States, Italy and Spain were the sources of the acute and convalescent COVID-19 samples.

This table comes from immunoSEQ multiplex PCR, and its TCRdb copy is limited to in-frame clones, with some not included. In the table there are about 80,000 clones, 83% of which are singletons. The clonotype was recovered from an elderly man with active or convalescent COVID-19. This chain connects TRBV12-3 or TRBV12-4 to TRBJ1-1; D uncertain. Sequencing was performed on peripheral blood. CDR3 bases: TGTGCCAGCGGTAGGCGGCAGAACACTGAAGCTTTCTTT. Protein product: CASGRRQNTEAFF.